This T cell receptor beta chain originates from a study of blood T cell repertoires in COVID-19. The wider study: The study drew acute and convalescent COVID-19 samples from the United States, Italy and Spain.

Authors' methods: Amplification from reference gene primers served as the basis for estimated nucleated cell counts. The method was immunoSEQ multiplex PCR; TCRdb's version includes in-frame clones alone and lacks a portion of them. The D gene and trimming were derived from the DNA, and the V and J assignments and clone size from that table. The table records some 200,000 clones, 80% to 90% of them present only once. V shed 6 bases and J shed 5 bases, with 6 bases lying between them. Per germline, CDR1 SQVTM and CDR2 ANQGSEA. CDR3 length: 10 residues. This chain connects TRBV29-1 to TRBJ2-3, with D perhaps matching TRBD2 (6 bases). The sample was peripheral blood. The TCR sequence derives from a woman between 50 and 59 years old with active or convalescent COVID-19. CDR3 nucleotides: TGCAGCGTCGGGGGAGATACGCAGTATTTT. As protein: CSVGGDTQYF.